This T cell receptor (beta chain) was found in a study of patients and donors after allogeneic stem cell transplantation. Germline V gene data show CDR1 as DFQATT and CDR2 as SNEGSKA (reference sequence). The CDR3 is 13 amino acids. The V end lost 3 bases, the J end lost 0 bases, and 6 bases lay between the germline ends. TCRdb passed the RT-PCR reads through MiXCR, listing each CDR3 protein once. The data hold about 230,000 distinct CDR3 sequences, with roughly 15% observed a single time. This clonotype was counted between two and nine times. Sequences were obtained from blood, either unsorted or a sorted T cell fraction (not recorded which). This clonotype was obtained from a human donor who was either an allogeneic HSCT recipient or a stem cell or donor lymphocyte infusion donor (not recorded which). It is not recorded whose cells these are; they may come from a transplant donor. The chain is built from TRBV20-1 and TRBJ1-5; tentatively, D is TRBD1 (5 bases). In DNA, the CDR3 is TGCAGTGCTAGGGGGGTTAGCAATCAGCCCCAGCATTTT. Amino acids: CSARGVSNQPQHF.